This T cell receptor (beta chain) was profiled in a study of immune reconstitution after stem cell transplant in scleroderma. By share of the sample, this clonotype is large. TCRdb re-analysed the RT-PCR reads in MiXCR, keeping a single row per CDR3 protein. The repertoire has approximately 2,200 distinct CDR3 sequences, about 7.2% of them found once; the top ten carry 10% to 15%. The TCR sequence derives from a male donor with systemic sclerosis. This specimen was acquired before or after autologous hematopoietic stem cell transplantation (not recorded which).

The CDR3 sequence: CASTPTGAGWGDTQYF. The DNA for the CDR3 is TGTGCCAGCACCCCAACAGGGGCAGGATGGGGAGATACGCAGTATTTT. The rearrangement uses TRBV6-1 and TRBJ2-3, with TRBD1 matching over 7 bases. The trim removed 7 bases at V and 5 bases at J, leaving 15 bases unmatched. Germline-derived CDR1 and CDR2 are MNHNS and SASEGT. The CDR3 runs 16 residues.